Listed below are T cell receptor beta chains from one sample, sequenced in a study of T cells in Graves' hyperthyroidism and ophthalmopathy. TCRdb reprocessed the multiplex PCR reads via MiXCR and lists one record per CDR3 protein. The data show roughly 500,000 distinct CDR3 sequences, with 11% to 15% seen just once and approximately 5.7% held by the top ten. The sequencing sample was made of blood. The receptors shown here come from a woman in her 30s with Graves' hyperthyroidism that later progressed to Graves' ophthalmopathy. Both conserved end residues are part of each CDR3. The size of a clone is reported for some rows only, either as once, few or many, or as a class for expanded clones.

CDR3 protein,V gene,clone size,J gene
CASSVEGAGATYEQYF,TRBV9,many,TRBJ2-7
CSARILAGFTNTGELFF,TRBV20-1,many,TRBJ2-2
CASSLAYPSGYTF,TRBV7-2,many,TRBJ1-2
CSASVGRSGYEQYF,TRBV20-1,few,TRBJ2-7
CASSTDRVTDTQYF,TRBV19,many,TRBJ2-3
CARQGGDRTKNIQYF,TRBV2,many,TRBJ2-4
CVSSSQNYGYTF,TRBV7-9,few,TRBJ1-2
CASSPWMGETQYF,TRBV7-9,.,TRBJ2-5
CASSSPARGTEAFF,TRBV14,many,TRBJ1-1
CASSLGQGGWGTGELFF,TRBV7-8,many,TRBJ2-2
CAWREDYSGANVLTF,TRBV30,.,TRBJ2-6
CASSLMREQYF,TRBV28,many,TRBJ2-7
CASSLGQRDTQYF,TRBV5-1,many,TRBJ2-3
CATRRGNEKLFF,TRBV25-1,few,TRBJ1-4
CASSVARSSYEQYF,TRBV12-3/TRBV12-4,once,TRBJ2-7
CASSTGTANEKLFF,TRBV19,many,TRBJ1-4
CASSLERGQGSSPLHF,TRBV7-6,many,TRBJ1-6
CASSQGPEGGYTF,TRBV11-1,.,TRBJ1-2
CASSYSGGAEAFF,TRBV6-2/TRBV6-3,many,TRBJ1-1
CASSSSFIFRGSSYNEQFF,TRBV14,.,TRBJ2-1
CASRTGRGTDTQYF,TRBV19,many,TRBJ2-3
CASSFSWTGKDEQYF,TRBV12-3/TRBV12-4,many,TRBJ2-7
CASSLAPEGIYEQYF,TRBV7-2,many,TRBJ2-7
CASSTTGTAEAFF,TRBV19,many,TRBJ1-1
CASTRDREGTAGNTIYF,TRBV7-2,few,TRBJ1-3
CASRLTSGSKNEQFF,TRBV3-1,many,TRBJ2-1
CASSFGRLHGELFF,TRBV28,.,TRBJ2-2
CASSISDRSGNTIYF,TRBV19,.,TRBJ1-3
CASSSSGLAGGAQYF,TRBV11-1,many,TRBJ2-5
CASSPGRLNTEAFF,TRBV18,many,TRBJ1-1
CASSPPVTETQYF,TRBV5-5,many,TRBJ2-5
CSELDRGEQFF,TRBV20-1,.,TRBJ2-1
CASSEGQVGDSPLHF,TRBV7-2,many,TRBJ1-6
CASSLTPGNKNIQYF,TRBV28,many,TRBJ2-4
CASSQEANTEAFF,TRBV3-1,many,TRBJ1-1